The 8 T cell receptor beta chains below were found in one sample sequenced in a study of T cells in Graves' hyperthyroidism and ophthalmopathy. RNA transcripts served as the template for amplifying TCR beta CDR3 regions. HTBI primers were used for first-round RT-PCR of the TCR CDR3. TCRdb called the multiplex PCR reads again in MiXCR, with one record for every CDR3 protein. The table includes 650,000 to 750,000 distinct CDR3 sequences, 11% to 15% detected once. The sequencing sample was made of blood. Every receptor here comes from a woman younger than 30 with Graves' hyperthyroidism.

This chain's CDR3 is CASDPGGASGAYNEQFF. The CDR3 bases are TGTGCCAGCGACCCAGGCGGGGCCAGCGGGGCTTACAATGAGCAGTTCTTC. This chain uses TRBV6-1 with TRBJ2-1; 7 nucleotides align to TRBD2. The CDR3 is 17 amino acids. Germline trimming cut 8 bases from V and 4 bases from J; bases unmatched to any gene: 17. Germline V CDR1 and CDR2: MNHNS, SASEGT.

This clonotype showed up many times. V usage is TRBV2 and J usage is TRBJ2-3; 11 nucleotides agree with TRBD2. Germline CDR1 is SNHLY and CDR2 is FYNNEI. V lost 5 bases to trimming and J lost 10 bases; unmatched junction nucleotides: 11. This CDR3 comprises 15 residues. Written as DNA, the CDR3 is TGTGCCAGCAGTTCTTCTGGGCTAGCGGGAGGAGCGCAGTATTTT. Translating gives CASSSSGLAGGAQYF.

This clonotype was observed at least ten times. V and J are TRBV11-2 and TRBJ2-7; 12 bases are a match to TRBD2. Germline values: CDR1 SGHAT, CDR2 FQNNGV. J lost 4 bases, V lost 5 bases, and 12 bases had no gene match. The CDR3 covers 17 residues. In DNA form, the CDR3 reads TGTGCCAGCAGCCCGGGACTAGCGGGCCGCATGGAATACGAGCAGTACTTC. As protein: CASSPGLAGRMEYEQYF.

This clonotype was recorded a few times. The V and J genes are TRBV6-1 and TRBJ2-1, with 12 bases aligning to TRBD2. V was clipped by 5 bases and J by 7 bases; unmatched bases: 9. The CDR3 is 16 amino acids. CDR1 and CDR2 from the germline V gene are MNHNS and SASEGT. This CDR3 is CASSPPTGLAGNEQFF. CDR3 bases: TGTGCCAGCAGTCCCCCAACGGGACTAGCGGGTAATGAGCAGTTCTTC.

Many counts were recorded for this clonotype. The V call is TRBV14, the J call TRBJ2-7, with TRBD2 as a possible D gene (6 bases). CDR1 and CDR2 from the germline V gene are SGHDN and FVKESK. CDR3 length: 16 residues. V was shortened by 0 bases and J by 2 bases, with 14 bases between the two germline ends. CDR3 coding DNA: TGTGCCAGCAGCCAAGATTGGGGGGAGGTCGCCTACGAGCAGTACTTC. Protein: CASSQDWGEVAYEQYF.

This rearrangement joins TRBV2 to TRBJ1-4; possibly TRBD1 for D (5 bases). The CDR3 runs 13 residues. Germline CDR1 SNHLY, CDR2 FYNNEI. In DNA form, the CDR3 reads TGTGCTACAAAGGGGACCGTCCTTGAAAAACTGTTTTTT. Its protein is CATKGTVLEKLFF.

This clonotype came up many times. V usage is TRBV12-3 or TRBV12-4 and J usage is TRBJ2-5; 13 positions agree with TRBD2. V was pared by 0 bases and J by 5 bases, with 3 bases of the junction left unmatched. The CDR3 has 16 residues. The CDR3 loop reads CASSLATTSGRETQYF. DNA of the CDR3: TGTGCCAGCAGTTTAGCGACGACTAGCGGGAGGGAGACCCAGTACTTC.

This clonotype came up many times. The V gene is TRBV20-1, the J gene TRBJ2-5; 7 bases map to TRBD2. V was clipped by 8 bases and J by 2 bases; unmatched bases: 14. The CDR3 is made up of 15 amino acids. CDR1 and CDR2 from the germline V gene are DFQATT and SNEGSKA (reference sequence). DNA for the CDR3: TGCAGTTCCTTACTAGGCGGGAGTTCGCAAGAGACCCAGTACTTC. Its translation: CSSLLGGSSQETQYF.